These 27 T cell receptor beta chains share one sample of origin, sequenced in a study of T cell changes during pregnancy in multiple sclerosis. Measured with immunoSEQ multiplex PCR; TCRdb has only the in-frame clones, and not every one. The data hold approximately 130,000 clones, with approximately 94% observed a single time. The sample in question was peripheral blood, obtained before pregnancy. These TCRs come from a female donor with multiple sclerosis, enrolled in a pregnancy study.

This clone was recorded once. V and J are TRBV6-5 and TRBJ1-2; D is undetermined. The CDR3 is made up of 14 amino acids. CDR1 is MNHEY and CDR2 is SVGAGI in the germline V gene. The V gene lost 2 bases and the J gene lost 7 bases, with 14 bases spanning the gap. The CDR3 region has the DNA TGTGCCAGCAGTTACAGTATAGTCAGGTTTGGCTACACCTTC. Its protein is CASSYSIVRFGYTF.

This chain connects TRBV4-2 to TRBJ2-7; TRBD1 might be the D (5 bases). The CDR3 extends over 15 amino acids. The V gene lost 1 base and the J gene lost 1 base, with 11 bases spanning the gap. Germline assignment: CDR1 LGHNA and CDR2 YNFKEQ. The CDR3 spells CASSQAGHNSYEQYF. Written as DNA, the CDR3 is TGTGCCAGCAGCCAAGCAGGACACAATTCCTACGAGCAGTACTTC.

The chain carries TRBV7-3 and TRBJ2-1, with TRBD2 matching over 7 bases. This CDR3 is 15 amino acids long. V lost 4 bases and J lost 3; bases outside the gene matches: 6. The germline gives CDR1 SGHTA, CDR2 FQGTGA. The CDR3 is CASSSWGGNYNEQFF. As DNA, the CDR3 is TGTGCCAGCAGCTCCTGGGGAGGGAACTACAATGAGCAGTTCTTC.

The rearrangement joins TRBV11-2 to TRBJ1-2; 10 bases align to TRBD1. Per germline, CDR1 SGHAT and CDR2 FQNNGV. CDR3 length: 15 amino acids. V was pared by 4 bases and J by 2 bases, with 4 bases of the junction left unmatched. The CDR3 sequence is CASSWPGQGNYGYTF. The DNA of the CDR3 is TGTGCCAGCAGCTGGCCGGGACAGGGGAACTATGGCTACACCTTC.

The chain couples TRBV19 to TRBJ2-2, with a tentative D call TRBD1 (6 bases). The germline V gene has CDR1 LNHDA and CDR2 SQIVND (reference sequence). This CDR3 is built from 15 residues. The ends were cut back, 6 bases at V and 1 base at J, with 12 bases in the middle. The CDR3: CASSRPGVNTGELFF. The CDR3 coding sequence is TGTGCCAGTAGCAGGCCAGGGGTGAACACCGGGGAGCTGTTTTTT.

This chain links TRBV6-6 with TRBJ2-3; 12 nucleotides line up with TRBD2. V lost 8 bases and J lost 5; bases outside the gene matches: 8. The CDR3 loop spans 15 amino acids. Looked up from germline, CDR1 is MNHNY and CDR2 is SVGAGI (reference sequence). The CDR3: CASCPLAGGGDTQYF. The CDR3 region has the DNA TGTGCCAGCTGCCCTCTAGCGGGAGGGGGAGATACGCAGTATTTT.

As regards this clone: Germline is not matched at one junction end, which may reflect a read error. Additional DNA sequences in this sample encode the identical CDR3. This chain links TRBV6-5 with TRBJ1-5, with 7 positions matching TRBD1. CDR1 is MNHEY and CDR2 is SVGAGI in the germline V gene. CDR3 length equals 15 residues. In DNA, the CDR3 is TGTGCCAGCAGTAACCCGTTAGGGGGCAACCAGCCCCAGCATTTT. Translation: CASSNPLGGNQPQHF.

V is TRBV11-2 and J is TRBJ2-1, with 12 bases matching TRBD2. The CDR3 is 17 residues long. With V trimmed by 1 base and J by 9 bases, 10 bases remained unmatched. The V gene's germline CDR1 is SGHAT and CDR2 FQNNGV. CDR3 loop: CASSLGASGRAAGEQFF. The CDR3 nucleotides are TGTGCCAGCAGCTTAGGAGCTAGCGGGAGGGCCGCAGGTGAGCAGTTCTTC.

The genes are TRBV7-9 and TRBJ2-3; no clear D. CDR3 length: 14 amino acids. Trimming shortened V by 1 base and J by 0 bases, and 5 bases separated the two germline ends. Germline loops: CDR1 SEHNR, CDR2 FQNEAQ (reference sequence). The CDR3 spells CASSLVGSTDTQYF. CDR3 bases: TGTGCCAGCAGCTTAGTCGGTAGCACAGATACGCAGTATTTT.

The chain recombines TRBV19 with TRBJ2-1, with a weak D call TRBD1 (5 bases). Germline V lookup: CDR1 LNHDA, CDR2 SQIVND (reference sequence). The germline V and J ends were trimmed by 7 bases and 5 bases, with 18 bases remaining between them. The CDR3 is 15 amino acids. CDR3 loop: CASTYRAGFHNEQFF. The CDR3 region has the DNA TGTGCCAGTACCTATCGGGCAGGGTTCCACAATGAGCAGTTCTTC.

The rearrangement links TRBV9 to TRBJ2-1; D perhaps matches TRBD1 (5 bases). The CDR3 sequence is 12 residues long. Germline loops: CDR1 SGDLS, CDR2 YYNGEE. Trimming stripped 3 bases from V and 10 bases from J, with 11 bases between. The CDR3 protein is CASSASAGEQFF. The CDR3 nucleotides read TGTGCCAGCAGCGCCTCTGCAGGGGAGCAGTTCTTC.

In nucleotides, the CDR3 is TGTGCCAGCAGCTTAAGGCAGCACCTCTCGGGTTCACCCCTCCACTTT. Translating it yields CASSLRQHLSGSPLHF. The V gene is TRBV7-2, the J gene TRBJ1-6; the D is unclear. The CDR3 length is 16 residues. The V gene lost 2 bases and the J gene lost 9 bases, with 17 bases spanning the gap. Germline CDR1 is SGHTA and CDR2 is FQGNSA. Based on the CDR3 plus reference TRBV7-2 and TRBJ1-6, the full variable domain is GAGVSQSPSNKVTEKGKDVELRCDPISGHTALYWYRQSLGQGLEFLIYFQGNSAPDKSGLPSDRFSAERTGGSVSTLTIQRTQQEDSAVYLCASSLRQHLSGSPLHFGNGTRLTVT.

The CDR3 spells CASSPGVPSYNEQFF. CDR3 DNA sequence: TGTGCCAGTAGCCCCGGGGTCCCCTCCTACAATGAGCAGTTCTTC. The V call is TRBV19, the J call TRBJ2-1; weak D call: TRBD2 (5 bases). Deletions cut 6 bases from V and 0 bases from J, with 12 bases between. Germline loops: CDR1 LNHDA, CDR2 SQIVND (reference sequence). The CDR3 is 15 residues long.

The chain uses TRBV6-5 and TRBJ1-2; TRBD1 matches at 8 bases. Germline V gene data show CDR1 as MNHEY and CDR2 as SVGAGI. This CDR3 is 12 amino acids long. Trimming removed 10 bases from V and 8 bases from J; junction bases left unmatched: 9. CDR3 residues: CATRQGADGYTF. The CDR3 DNA reads TGTGCCACCCGCCAGGGGGCTGACGGCTACACCTTC.

This clone appeared once. V and J are TRBV5-1 and TRBJ1-1; possible D gene TRBD1, 5 bases. The CDR3 extends over 15 amino acids. Germline loops: CDR1 SGHRS, CDR2 YFSETQ. V lost 0 bases and J 5 bases, leaving 14 bases between the germline ends. CDR3 bases: TGCGCCAGCAGCTTGGCCTTAGGGGCCGGGACTGAAGCTTTCTTT. It translates to CASSLALGAGTEAFF. Full variable domain (outside the CDR3, taken from reference TRBV5-1 and TRBJ1-1): KAGVTQTPRYLIKTRGQQVTLSCSPISGHRSVSWYQQTPGQGLQFLFEYFSETQRNKGNFPGRFSGRQFSNSRSEMNVSTLELGDSALYLCASSLALGAGTEAFFGQGTRLTVV.

This sequence joins TRBV18 and TRBJ1-1; 7 bases agree with TRBD1. Germline loops: CDR1 KGHSH, CDR2 LQKENI. The J segment lost 6 bases and the V segment lost 6 bases, leaving 13 bases of the junction unmatched. There are 15 residues in the CDR3. DNA of the CDR3: TGTGCCAGCTCGCCCTGGACAGGAGATGTGGCTGAAGCTTTCTTT. Translation gives CASSPWTGDVAEAFF.

In DNA, the CDR3 is TGTGCCACCAGCAAACTAGCGGGGCCCAATGAGCAGTTCTTC. Translated, it gives CATSKLAGPNEQFF. V and J are TRBV15 and TRBJ2-1, with 10 bases matching TRBD2. With 4 bases clipped from V and 6 bases from J, the junction kept 3 bases outside the gene matches. The germline V gene has CDR1 LNHNV and CDR2 YYDKDF (reference sequence). The CDR3 consists of 14 residues.

The rearrangement joins TRBV11-2 to TRBJ2-1; maybe TRBD2 (5 bases). This CDR3 is 15 amino acids long. Germline CDR1 SGHAT, CDR2 FQNNGV. The V and J ends lost 0 bases and 2 bases respectively, with 8 bases between them. CDR3 coding DNA: TGTGCCAGCAGCTTAGATTACGGGACCTACAATGAGCAGTTCTTC. Protein sequence: CASSLDYGTYNEQFF.

The chain links TRBV28 to TRBJ1-5; D perhaps matches TRBD1 (6 bases). Looked up from germline, CDR1 is MDHEN and CDR2 is SYDVKM. The CDR3 length is 15 residues. Between the trimmed V and J ends, which lost 3 bases and 3 bases, there was a span of 12 bases. CDR3 sequence (DNA): TGTGCCAGCAGTTTCGGCAGGGGTGACAATCAGCCCCAGCATTTT. It is translated as CASSFGRGDNQPQHF.

The rearrangement links TRBV18 to TRBJ2-6; maybe TRBD1 (6 bases). Trimming removed 1 base at V and 0 bases at J, with 7 bases between. This CDR3 spans 16 amino acids. Germline V lookup: CDR1 KGHSH, CDR2 LQKENI. The CDR3 protein is CASSPLQGSGANVLTF. The CDR3 nucleotides read TGTGCCAGCTCACCACTACAGGGCTCTGGGGCCAACGTCCTGACTTTC. Combining the CDR3 with reference TRBV18 and TRBJ2-6 gives the whole variable domain NAGVMQNPRHLVRRRGQEARLRCSPMKGHSHVYWYRQLPEEGLKFMVYLQKENIIDESGMPKERFSAEFPKEGPSILRIQQVVRGDSAAYFCASSPLQGSGANVLTFGAGSRLTVL.

This clone occurred once. V is TRBV5-1 and J is TRBJ1-3; D ambiguous. CDR3 length equals 14 residues. Trimming removed 1 base at V and 3 bases at J, with 8 bases between. Germline-derived CDR1 and CDR2 are SGHRS and YFSETQ. The CDR3 DNA is TGCGCCAGCAGCTTGTCGGGAAGTGGAAACACCATATATTTT. As protein: CASSLSGSGNTIYF.

The J gene is TRBJ1-3, the V gene TRBV10-3, with 7 bases fitting TRBD1. V was pared by 2 bases and J by 0 bases, with 7 bases of the junction left unmatched. Germline CDR1 and CDR2: ENHRY and SYGVKD. The CDR3 covers 17 residues. In DNA form, the CDR3 reads TGTGCCATCAGTGAGATAGGGGGCGAACTCTCTGGAAACACCATATATTTT. Residues: CAISEIGGELSGNTIYF.

The rearrangement uses TRBV15 and TRBJ2-1; TRBD2 agrees at 10 bases. Germline V gene sequence: CDR1 LNHNV, CDR2 YYDKDF (reference sequence). V lost 1 base, J lost 7 bases, and 7 bases stayed unmatched. This CDR3 spans 16 amino acids. Written as DNA, the CDR3 is TGTGCCACCAGCAGAGTTTTAACTAGCGGGGAAAATGAGCAGTTCTTC. It codes for CATSRVLTSGENEQFF.

The chain recombines TRBV10-2 with TRBJ2-2, with TRBD2 matching 13 bases. Germline assignment: CDR1 WSHSY and CDR2 SAAADI. This CDR3 has 16 residues. Unmatched junction bases numbered 5, after V lost 6 bases and J lost 4 bases. CDR3 region: CASRGTSGMGTGELFF. DNA of the CDR3: TGCGCCAGCAGGGGGACTAGCGGGATGGGCACCGGGGAGCTGTTTTTT.

J is TRBJ2-7 and V is TRBV27, with D possibly being TRBD2 (5 bases). This CDR3 spans 15 amino acids. The germline gives CDR1 MNHEY, CDR2 SMNVEV (reference sequence). The germline V and J ends were trimmed by 6 bases and 1 base, with 16 bases remaining between them. CDR3 protein: CASSQEAASSYEQYF. DNA of the CDR3: TGTGCCAGCAGCCAGGAGGCAGCTTCTTCCTACGAGCAGTACTTC.

The rearrangement uses TRBV27 and TRBJ1-2, with D possibly matching TRBD1 (6 bases). The CDR3 length is 14 residues. Trimming took off 6 bases at V and 5 bases at J, with 16 bases between the two ends. Germline V CDR1 and CDR2: MNHEY, SMNVEV (reference sequence). CDR3 nucleotides: TGTGCCAGCAGGGGGGGGGCAGGTCAATATGGCTACACCTTC. It codes for CASRGGAGQYGYTF.

The chain has TRBV5-1 and TRBJ1-2, with 7 positions matching TRBD1. The V gene's germline CDR1 is SGHRS and CDR2 YFSETQ. The CDR3 sequence is 14 residues long. Trimming at V came to 0 bases and at J to 8 bases, leaving 7 bases not matched to a gene. The CDR3 DNA reads TGCGCCAGCAGCTTGGAAGGGGGCGCGAGGGGCTACACCTTC. It specifies CASSLEGGARGYTF.